Following are 15 T cell receptor beta chains from one sample sequenced in a study of shared clonotypes between healthy human individuals. Using immunoSEQ multiplex PCR, the repertoire was profiled, and TCRdb retains in-frame clones only, with some absent. The sample carries 2,500,000 or so clones, 90% to 95% recorded once. Material for sequencing was naive CD4+ T cells sorted from blood. The sample's subset: CD45RA+ positively selected. Receptors were obtained from a man aged 18 to 35 in good health.

The chain joins TRBV6-1 to TRBJ1-5; no clear D gene. The CDR3 has 15 residues. The V and J ends lost 5 bases and 8 bases respectively, with 19 bases between them. Germline V CDR1 and CDR2: MNHNS, SASEGT. The CDR3 loop is CASSRVTGLVEPQHF. In DNA form, the CDR3 reads TGTGCCAGCAGTCGGGTTACTGGCCTGGTTGAGCCCCAGCATTTT.

The chain joins TRBV19 to TRBJ1-4; D is ambiguous. CDR3 size: 16 residues. V was trimmed by 3 bases and J by 6 bases, leaving 17 bases between them. Germline-derived CDR1 and CDR2 are LNHDA and SQIVND (reference sequence). The CDR3 DNA is TGTGCCAGTAGTATTGTCCGCTCTTACGGTGATGAAAAACTGTTTTTT. Its translation: CASSIVRSYGDEKLFF.

The V call is TRBV5-6, the J call TRBJ2-1, with D possibly being TRBD2 (6 bases). The CDR3 has 15 residues. Trimming left V 4 bases short and J 2 bases short, with 13 bases between. Germline V gene sequence: CDR1 SGHDT, CDR2 YYEEEE. The CDR3 protein is CASSLGGSAYNEQFF. The CDR3 region has the DNA TGTGCCAGCAGCCTCGGGGGTAGCGCCTACAATGAGCAGTTCTTC.

The chain links TRBV6-5 to TRBJ1-2; no definite D call. This CDR3 spans 16 amino acids. V gave up 0 bases and J gave up 2 bases, with 13 bases separating them. The V gene's germline CDR1 is MNHEY and CDR2 SVGAGI. The CDR3: CASSYSQNGINYGYTF. CDR3 DNA sequence: TGTGCCAGCAGTTACTCCCAGAACGGGATCAACTATGGCTACACCTTC.

The chain uses TRBV5-1 and TRBJ2-2; a possible D gene is TRBD1 (5 bases). Trimming shortened V by 2 bases and J by 9 bases, and 14 bases separated the two germline ends. There are 14 residues in the CDR3. Germline V lookup: CDR1 SGHRS, CDR2 YFSETQ. The CDR3 here is CASSLGGALRELFF. The CDR3 bases are TGCGCCAGCAGCTTAGGTGGGGCCCTCCGGGAGCTGTTTTTT.

The chain is built from TRBV25-1 and TRBJ2-3, with D possibly being TRBD2 (5 bases). The V end lost 4 bases, the J end lost 0 bases, and 8 bases lay between the germline ends. CDR3 size: 14 residues. Germline CDR1 MGHDK, CDR2 SYGVNS. Here the CDR3 reads CASSARGSTDTQYF. The CDR3 DNA is TGTGCCAGCAGTGCTCGGGGAAGCACAGATACGCAGTATTTT.

The chain links TRBV28 to TRBJ1-1; the match to TRBD1 covers 8 bases. V trimming: 6 bases; J trimming: 3 bases; junction bases outside the gene matches: 6. The CDR3 loop spans 14 amino acids. Germline V gene sequence: CDR1 MDHEN, CDR2 SYDVKM. CDR3 nucleotides: TGTGCCAGCAGCCCAGGGGGCGCGGACACTGAAGCTTTCTTT. This codes for CASSPGGADTEAFF.

The chain couples TRBV6-1 to TRBJ2-5; no clear D. Trimming left V 10 bases short and J 5 bases short, with 23 bases between. CDR3 length: 15 residues. Per germline, CDR1 MNHNS and CDR2 SASEGT. The CDR3 DNA reads as TGTGCCACTCTCTCCCCTCCTCCCGGCGACGAGACCCAGTACTTC. As protein: CATLSPPPGDETQYF.

V gene TRBV6-1 combines with J gene TRBJ2-6; D is unclear. Germline V gene data show CDR1 as MNHNS and CDR2 as SASEGT. There are 15 residues in the CDR3. Trimming removed 1 base from V and 2 bases from J, with 6 bases in between. CDR3 DNA sequence: TGTGCCAGCAGTGAAGGACCAACTGGGGCCAACGTCCTGACTTTC. Protein sequence: CASSEGPTGANVLTF.

The genes are TRBV18 and TRBJ2-2, with D unclear. The CDR3 has 17 residues. Per germline, CDR1 KGHSH and CDR2 LQKENI. V was cut by 0 bases and J by 2 bases, with 13 bases left in between. The CDR3 DNA reads as TGTGCCAGCTCACCACCCTATCCGGGCGGTAACACCGGGGAGCTGTTTTTT. This sequence encodes CASSPPYPGGNTGELFF.

The J gene is TRBJ2-7, the V gene TRBV4-3; 12 nucleotides line up with TRBD2. The J segment lost 6 bases and the V segment lost 1 base, leaving 10 bases of the junction unmatched. Germline CDR1 and CDR2: LGHNA and YSLEER. This CDR3 comprises 17 residues. The CDR3 region has the DNA TGCGCCAGCAGCCAAGGCACGGACCGGACTAGCGGGGCCGAGCAGTACTTC. It specifies CASSQGTDRTSGAEQYF.

Note on this clone: Other DNA sequences in this specimen translate into the identical CDR3. V and J are TRBV11-2 and TRBJ1-1, with D possibly matching TRBD1 (6 bases). The CDR3 runs 13 residues. Trimming left V 2 bases short and J 5 bases short, with 9 bases between. CDR1 and CDR2 from the germline V gene are SGHAT and FQNNGV. CDR3: CASSLRGGTEAFF. CDR3 nucleotides: TGTGCCAGCAGCTTAAGGGGGGGAACTGAAGCTTTCTTT.

The J gene is TRBJ1-2, the V gene TRBV28, with D possibly matching TRBD1 (5 bases). Germline assignment: CDR1 MDHEN and CDR2 SYDVKM. This CDR3 is 11 amino acids long. V lost 11 bases and J lost 8, with 15 bases in between. For the CDR3, the DNA is TGTGCCGCCCTAGGGAGGGGAGGCTACACCTTC. The encoded protein is CAALGRGGYTF.

The chain links TRBV5-1 to TRBJ1-1; D call uncertain. The CDR3 extends over 14 amino acids. Trimming cost V 4 bases and J 6 bases, with 16 bases left between them. Germline lookup yields CDR1 SGHRS and CDR2 YFSETQ. CDR3 sequence reads: CASSQTVHTAEAFF. The CDR3 nucleotides read TGCGCCAGCAGCCAGACGGTACATACAGCTGAAGCTTTCTTT.

The rearrangement joins TRBV9 to TRBJ2-5; a possible D gene is TRBD1 (6 bases). The V gene's germline CDR1 is SGDLS and CDR2 YYNGEE. Trimming cost V 4 bases and J 0 bases, with 13 bases left between them. The CDR3 is 15 residues long. The CDR3 here is CASSPDSPYQETQYF. CDR3 DNA sequence: TGTGCCAGCAGCCCGGACAGTCCGTACCAAGAGACCCAGTACTTC.